In this sample, the clone carrying this T cell receptor beta chain turned up once. No antigen is known for it. This entry is derived from a study of Graves' ophthalmopathy and Graves' hyperthyroidism. Study details: Hyperthyroidism was considered stable when no ophthalmopathy appeared within 18 months of follow-up. Broader study findings: Blood repertoires reportedly contained most expanded thyroid clonotypes above 0.001 frequency.

Beta-chain TCR CDR3 regions were amplified from RNA transcripts. An opening RT-PCR round employed HTBI primers and preceded a second-round multiplex PCR. Via MiXCR, TCRdb re-called the multiplex PCR reads, giving one row per CDR3 protein. The table lists roughly 1.1 million distinct CDR3 sequences, 36% of them singletons, with approximately 12% in the top ten. The study recruited hyperthyroidism patients aged 18 to 65 who were newly diagnosed, under 2 months' duration. The germline CDR1 and CDR2 sequences are MGHDK and SYGVNS. Trimming stripped 4 bases from V and 1 base from J, with 10 bases between. The CDR3 is 14 amino acids.

This clonotype originated in an adult man with Graves' hyperthyroidism. The rearrangement uses TRBV25-1 and TRBJ2-5; D perhaps matches TRBD1 (5 bases). Material for sequencing was peripheral blood or thyroid tissue (not recorded which). Here the CDR3 reads CASSVSDSQETQYF. CDR3 in DNA: TGTGCCAGCAGTGTTTCCGACAGCCAAGAGACCCAGTACTTC.